The present T cell receptor (beta chain) was sequenced within a study of blood T cell repertoires in COVID-19. Study overall: The United States, Italy and Spain provided the acute and convalescent COVID-19 samples. From T cells, B-cell-depleted T cells, or PBMCs came the material, which was cDNA or gDNA.

Study processing details: Quantification of nucleated cells was approximated via reference gene primer amplification. TCRdb's copy holds only in-frame clones and misses some; the assay was immunoSEQ multiplex PCR. V, J and clone size are taken as reported in that table, and D and trimming were inferred from the DNA itself. The table has hundreds of thousands of clones, approximately 88% seen once. The specimen sequenced was peripheral blood. This receptor was identified in a man in his forties with acute or convalescent COVID-19.

The CDR3 region is CASSDYRGAYNEQFF. CDR3 nucleotides: TGCGCCAGCAGCGACTACCGGGGAGCCTACAATGAGCAGTTCTTC. V gene TRBV5-1 combines with J gene TRBJ2-1; a weak D match, TRBD2 (5 bases). The CDR3 length is 15 residues. V dropped 4 bases and J dropped 2 bases, with 13 bases sitting between them. Looked up from germline, CDR1 is SGHRS and CDR2 is YFSETQ.